Each of the 21 T cell receptor beta chains below was sequenced from the same sample in a study of T cell repertoires in cytomegalovirus infection (dated by TCRdb to about 2019). TCRdb names Illumina HiSeq 1500 as the instrument used. TCRdb passed the public sequencing reads through fastp at Q25 and MiXCR, retaining productive beta sequences. Entries that share a CDR3 protein sequence are merged under the most common genes and DNA. In this sample the table shows around 630,000 distinct CDR3 sequences, 20% to 25% of which occur a single time. Of the sample, 7% to 9% is held by the ten largest clones. Sequenced input: CD8+ T cells from PBMCs. These receptors came from a human donor in good health (CMV status not recorded). Some clones in this sample may be carry-over from other donors' samples.

This clonotype was detected only a few times. V and J are TRBV20-1 and TRBJ1-2; maybe TRBD1 (5 bases). The V gene's germline CDR1 is DFQATT and CDR2 SNEGSKA (reference sequence). The CDR3 is 14 residues long. Trimming cost V 0 bases and J 4 bases, with 12 bases left between them. The CDR3 sequence is CSARDPMGVYGYTF. CDR3 coding DNA: TGCAGTGCTAGAGACCCTATGGGGGTCTATGGCTACACCTTC.

V and J are TRBV6-2 or TRBV6-3 and TRBJ2-5; D assignment may be TRBD1 or TRBD2 (5 bases each). The CDR3 runs 15 residues. The germline gives CDR1 MNHEY, CDR2 SVGEGT. Deletions cut 1 base from V and 1 base from J, with 10 bases between. CDR3 sequence (DNA): TGTGCCAGCAGTTACTACGAGAGGGGCCAAGAGACCCAGTACTTC. This codes for CASSYYERGQETQYF.

There are a few counts of this clonotype. The CDR3 nucleotides read TGCAGCGTTGGGAAGGGGAATGGCTACACCTTC. Its translation is CSVGKGNGYTF. The V gene is TRBV29-1, the J gene TRBJ1-2; D perhaps matches TRBD1 (5 bases). The germline V gene has CDR1 SQVTM and CDR2 ANQGSEA. The CDR3 spans 11 residues. Trimming cost V 4 bases and J 6 bases, with 9 bases left between them.

This clonotype is a singleton in its sample. A junction end diverges from the germline sequence, so it may reflect a read error. V gene TRBV7-6 combines with J gene TRBJ1-1; no reliable D call. The length of the CDR3 is 16 residues. Germline CDR1 and CDR2: SGHVS and FNYEAQ. CDR3 sequence reads: CANSLERLMGNTEAFF. The CDR3 DNA reads as TGTGCCAACAGCCTGGAGCGATTAATGGGCAACACTGAAGCTTTCTTT.

In this sample, this clonotype turned up many times. The chain carries TRBV28 and TRBJ2-7, with TRBD1 as a possible D gene (6 bases). The CDR3 totals 15 residues. CDR1 and CDR2 (germline): MDHEN, SYDVKM. Trimming took off 2 bases at V and 0 bases at J, with 11 bases between the two ends. DNA for the CDR3: TGTGCCAGCAGTTTAAGGTCGGACAGCTCCTACGAGCAGTACGTC. This translates into CASSLRSDSSYEQYV.

A few counts support this clonotype. The V call is TRBV20-1, the J call TRBJ2-1, with D possibly TRBD2 on 7 matching bases. The germline gives CDR1 DFQATT, CDR2 SNEGSKA (reference sequence). The CDR3 runs to 15 residues. V gave up 8 bases and J gave up 2 bases, with 19 bases separating them. CDR3 sequence reads: CSSSGGALTYNEQFF. CDR3 DNA: TGCAGTTCGTCTGGGGGGGCCCTCACCTACAATGAGCAGTTCTTC.

The chain links TRBV20-1 to TRBJ2-3; unclear D gene. V was cut by 0 bases and J by 6 bases, with 7 bases left in between. Germline values: CDR1 DFQATT, CDR2 SNEGSKA (reference sequence). There are 12 residues in the CDR3. The CDR3 spells CSAREVGDTQYF. Written as DNA, the CDR3 is TGCAGTGCTAGAGAGGTGGGGGATACGCAGTATTTT.

The V gene is TRBV6-2 or TRBV6-3, the J gene TRBJ1-2, with D perhaps TRBD1 (5 bases). The germline gives CDR1 MNHEY, CDR2 SVGEGT. The CDR3 sequence is 14 residues long. The V and J ends lost 6 bases and 3 bases respectively, with 14 bases between them. The CDR3: CASSWGGSDYGYTF. In DNA, the CDR3 is TGTGCCAGCAGCTGGGGGGGATCGGACTATGGCTACACCTTC.

This clonotype has at least ten counts. The chain has TRBV7-6 and TRBJ1-1; D uncertain. This CDR3 contains 13 residues. V was pared by 5 bases and J by 4 bases, with 11 bases between. The germline CDR1 and CDR2 sequences are SGHVS and FNYEAQ. Here the CDR3 reads CASSGEGITEAFF. The CDR3, as DNA: TGTGCCAGCAGCGGAGAGGGTATCACTGAAGCTTTCTTT.

This clonotype occurred many times. The chain recombines TRBV5-6 with TRBJ1-1; no definite D call. The CDR3 has 12 amino acids. The germline V gene encodes CDR1 SGHDT and CDR2 YYEEEE. V was clipped by 4 bases and J by 8 bases, with 12 bases between them. This chain's CDR3 is CASSILAAEAFF. The CDR3 DNA reads as TGTGCCAGCAGCATTCTGGCAGCCGAAGCTTTCTTT.

The chain employs TRBV29-1 and TRBJ1-2, with 10 bases matching TRBD1. V was pared by 7 bases and J by 5 bases, with 7 bases of the junction left unmatched. This CDR3 region has 13 residues. CDR1 SQVTM and CDR2 ANQGSEA come from the germline V gene. CDR3 bases: TGCAGCGCGACAGGGGGCTTGGGGTATGGCTACACCTTC. Residues: CSATGGLGYGYTF.

This clonotype was seen repeatedly, ten times or more. The chain's CDR3 is CASSSVLAGGLSSDTQYF. The CDR3 region has the DNA TGTGCCAGCAGCTCAGTCCTAGCGGGGGGTCTGTCCTCCGATACGCAGTATTTT. The chain is built from TRBV7-2 and TRBJ2-3; 11 nucleotides align to TRBD2. Germline V lookup: CDR1 SGHTA, CDR2 FQGNSA. The CDR3 has 18 amino acids. The J segment lost 6 bases and the V segment lost 4 bases, leaving 15 bases of the junction unmatched.

The chain links TRBV6-5 to TRBJ1-2, with a tentative D call TRBD1 (5 bases). Germline values: CDR1 MNHEY, CDR2 SVGAGI. This CDR3 is 19 amino acids long. Trimming removed 2 bases at V and 0 bases at J, with 22 bases between. CDR3 nucleotides: TGTGCCAGCAGTTACCGGGGGACGGGGAAACCCATAGCTAACTATGGCTACACCTTC. Amino acids: CASSYRGTGKPIANYGYTF.

Worth noting for this clonotype: This could be a read error, since a much larger clone is one nucleotide away. V usage is TRBV6-8 and J usage is TRBJ2-1; 8 nucleotides agree with TRBD2. The CDR3 runs to 14 residues. CDR1 and CDR2 from the germline V gene are MNHGY and SAAAGT. CDR3 residues: CVSSPGLEYNEQFF. In nucleotides, the CDR3 is TGTGTCAGCAGTCCGGGACTAGAATACAATGAGCAGTTCTTC.

J is TRBJ2-2 and V is TRBV12-5; possible D gene TRBD2, 5 bases. V lost 5 bases and J 4 bases, leaving 26 bases between the germline ends. CDR1 and CDR2 from the germline V gene are LGHNT and FRNRAP. This CDR3 region has 19 residues. This CDR3 is CASGGPEAPRPAGTGELFF. The CDR3 coding sequence is TGTGCTAGTGGTGGACCTGAAGCTCCTAGGCCTGCGGGCACCGGGGAGCTGTTTTTT. Variable domain in full (rest from reference TRBV12-5 and TRBJ2-2): DARVTQTPRHKVTEMGQEVTMRCQPILGHNTVFWYRQTMMQGLELLAYFRNRAPLDDSGMPKDRFSAEMPDATLATLKIQPSEPRDSAVYFCASGGPEAPRPAGTGELFFGEGSRLTVL.

This clonotype was seen at least ten times. The genes are TRBV7-8 and TRBJ2-1, with D possibly being TRBD2 (6 bases). Trimming took off 7 bases at V and 0 bases at J, with 10 bases between the two ends. The germline V gene has CDR1 SGHVS and CDR2 FQNEAQ. The CDR3 is 14 residues long. DNA for the CDR3: TGTGCCAGCATGGGGGGTTACTCCTACAATGAGCAGTTCTTC. Protein product: CASMGGYSYNEQFF.

This clonotype was observed at least ten times. DNA for the CDR3: TGTGCCAGCAGTTTCGCACCAGGACTAGCGGGGGAAACCATAAACACCGGGGAGCTGTTTTTT. Its protein is CASSFAPGLAGETINTGELFF. V gene TRBV7-8 combines with J gene TRBJ2-2; 13 bases match TRBD2. In germline, CDR1 is SGHVS, CDR2 FQNEAQ. The CDR3 has 21 amino acids. The J segment lost 2 bases and the V segment lost 6 bases, leaving 18 bases of the junction unmatched.

This clonotype was seen a few times. The chain is built from TRBV6-1 and TRBJ1-1, with D possibly matching TRBD1 (5 bases). Germline values: CDR1 MNHNS, CDR2 SASEGT. The V gene lost 5 bases and the J gene lost 4 bases, with 11 bases spanning the gap. This CDR3 region has 13 residues. CDR3 bases: TGTGCCAGCAGTAACGAGGGGCCCACTGAAGCTTTCTTT. Its protein product is CASSNEGPTEAFF.

This clonotype was seen only a few times. The chain joins TRBV5-8 to TRBJ2-1; the D is unclear. CDR3 length: 13 amino acids. Trimming stripped 3 bases from V and 7 bases from J, with 11 bases between. Germline V gene sequence: CDR1 SGHTS, CDR2 YDEGEE. As DNA, the CDR3 is TGTGCCAGCAGCTCCGACGGAGCAAATGAGCAGTTCTTC. Its protein is CASSSDGANEQFF.

This clonotype was found a few times. V and J are TRBV28 and TRBJ1-2; D is uncertain. Germline loops: CDR1 MDHEN, CDR2 SYDVKM. This CDR3 contains 15 residues. V lost 4 bases to trimming and J lost 8 bases, with 20 bases between them. The CDR3 DNA sequence: TGTGCCAGCAGTTCGCCGACGGATAATTATGGCGGCTACACCTTC. It encodes CASSSPTDNYGGYTF.

The chain uses TRBV29-1 and TRBJ2-7, with D perhaps TRBD2 (6 bases). The V and J ends lost 4 bases and 5 bases respectively, with 18 bases between them. The CDR3 extends over 14 amino acids. Germline V gene sequence: CDR1 SQVTM, CDR2 ANQGSEA. The CDR3, as DNA: TGCAGCGTTGTAACGCAGGAGGGTAGCCACGAGCAGTACGTC. Protein: CSVVTQEGSHEQYV.